This entry is about one TCR beta chain. This specimen comes from a study of shared clonotypes between healthy human individuals. The test was conducted at deep level. Each subset's genomic DNA was split evenly across several immunoSEQ plates. Only in-frame clones appear in the TCRdb table, and some are missing; sequencing was by immunoSEQ multiplex PCR. The data show some 2.1 million clones, over 85% seen once. CDR1 is MNHEY and CDR2 is SVGAGI in the germline V gene. V was trimmed by 5 bases and J by 0 bases, leaving 11 bases between them. This CDR3 is built from 15 residues. Naive CD8 cells were CD45RO-negative, positively selected for CCR7, excluding terminally differentiated effector memory CD45RA+ cells. Caucasian adults living in Nashville, Tennessee, provided all samples.

The specimen sequenced was naive CD8+ T cells from PBMCs. The chain recombines TRBV6-5 with TRBJ2-1; D is perhaps TRBD1 (5 bases). The sequence derives from a man between 18 and 29 years old in good health. Some clones in this sample may be carry-over from other donors' samples. CDR3 amino acids: CASSHQGNSYNEQFF. The CDR3 DNA is TGTGCCAGCAGTCATCAGGGAAACTCCTACAATGAGCAGTTCTTC.